This T cell receptor (beta chain) emerged from a study of CD8+CD57+ T cells in acquired aplastic anemia. Study-wide points: Shared by patients and controls, around 27 CD8+ CDR3s were abundant in patients. With respect to CD8+ Simpson's diversity, patients and controls did not differ significantly.

This clonotype came up a few times. Its matching antigen is unknown. CDR1 MNHNS and CDR2 SASEGT come from the germline V gene. The length of the CDR3 is 14 residues. V was clipped by 5 bases and J by 2 bases; unmatched bases: 4. Individuals selected for sequencing had exhibited CD8+CD57+ cell expansion on flow cytometry. The patients all had a severe acquired aplastic anemia diagnosis. At blood sampling, none of the patients had yet received therapy. Genomic DNA served as template for TCR beta VDJ and CDR3 profiling. TCRdb processed the reads anew with MiXCR; each CDR3 protein has one entry. Here the sample spans roughly 170,000 distinct CDR3 sequences, approximately 48% being singletons.

The chain recombines TRBV6-1 with TRBJ1-2; the match to TRBD1 covers 8 bases. What was sequenced was sorted CD4+, CD8+, or CD8+CD57+ T cells (not recorded which) from PBMCs. The receptor was derived from a human donor with aplastic anemia. CDR3 in DNA: TGTGCCAGCAGTCGGACAGGGTCCAACTATGGCTACACCTTC. It translates to CASSRTGSNYGYTF.